What follows is one T cell receptor (beta chain) and its context. The antigen remains undetermined. The read halts 3 residues ahead of the CDR3 end, with the missing end drawn from the germline J gene. These data originate in a study of T cells in women clearing cervical HPV infection. Turning to the study itself: Control women cleared a single incident HPV16 infection within 12 months. The study, taken as a whole, reports: TRBV6-7 abundance was lower in cases than controls (roughly 0.12% versus 0.15%).

Only in-frame clones appear in the TCRdb table, and some are missing; sequencing was by immunoSEQ multiplex PCR. This sample's table reports approximately 37,000 clones. CDR3 length: 14 amino acids. Germline lookup yields CDR1 SEHNR and CDR2 FQNEAQ (reference sequence). Sequencing was done on a sample of blood buffy coat. The sequence derives from a woman between 18 and 70 years old with a cervical HPV16 infection that either progressed to CIN3+ or cleared (not recorded which). The V and J genes are TRBV7-9 and TRBJ1-2; weak D call: TRBD1 (6 bases). The part of the CDR3 DNA that was read is TGTGCCAGCAGCTCCTGGGACATCAACTACGAC. This gives the protein CASSSWDINYD. The whole CDR3 protein is CASSSWDINYDYTF. The entire variable domain, with the rest obtained from reference TRBV7-9 and TRBJ1-2, is as follows: DTGVSQNPRHKITKRGQNVTFRCDPISEHNRLYWYRQTLGQGPEFLTYFQNEAQLEKSRLLSDRFSAERPKGSFSTLEIQRTEQGDSAMYLCASSSWDINYDYTFGSGTRLTVV.